The 14 T cell receptor beta chains presented below share a single source sample, sequenced in a study of spatial heterogeneity in lung cancer. TCRdb redid the calling of the 5' RACE reads with MiXCR, one entry per CDR3 protein. The sample has around 14,000 distinct CDR3 sequences, roughly 3.9% seen once; the top ten hold 8.5% to 10%. Sample time point: sample taken at primary tumor resection. The specimen was normal lung tissue next to the tumor, collected at surgery. All receptors come from a male donor with early-stage non-small cell lung cancer.

Regarding this clonotype: This beta chain is a stray read from a library made for alpha chains; its abundance is not meaningful. The chain couples TRBV20-1 to TRBJ2-1; TRBD2 aligns across 11 bases. CDR3 length: 14 residues. The junction had 6 bases not matched to a gene; V was cut back by 5 bases and J by 6 bases. Germline CDR1 reads DFQATT; CDR2 reads SNEGSKA (reference sequence). The CDR3 bases are TGCAGTGCTGCACTAGCGGGAGCGGTCAATGAGCAGTTCTTC. Translated, it gives CSAALAGAVNEQFF.

In its sample, this clonotype was seen many times. This beta chain appears as a stray read in a library generated for alpha chains; its size is not informative. The rearrangement joins TRBV28 to TRBJ1-2; D remains unclear. The CDR3 has 15 residues. The germline CDR1 and CDR2 sequences are MDHEN and SYDVKM. Trimming took off 6 bases at V and 0 bases at J, with 14 bases between the two ends. DNA of the CDR3: TGTGCCAGCAGGCAAGCCGGGGTATCTAACTATGGCTACACCTTC. Amino acids: CASRQAGVSNYGYTF.

This clonotype showed up many times. The library was built for alpha chains, so this beta chain is an off-target read and its size means little. The chain is built from TRBV29-1 and TRBJ1-1, with D tentatively TRBD1 (5 bases). Germline V gene lookup returns CDR1 SQVTM and CDR2 ANQGSEA. The CDR3 consists of 12 residues. V gave up 7 bases and J gave up 6 bases, with 15 bases separating them. The CDR3 loop reads CSAERGRAEAFF. The CDR3 nucleotides are TGCAGCGCTGAGAGGGGAAGAGCTGAAGCTTTCTTT.

This clonotype rates as medium-sized. This beta chain appears as a stray read in a library generated for alpha chains; its size is not informative. The chain is built from TRBV6-5 and TRBJ2-7; 7 bases match TRBD2. Germline V gene sequence: CDR1 MNHEY, CDR2 SVGAGI. The CDR3 has 13 residues. With V trimmed by 2 bases and J by 6 bases, 4 bases remained unmatched. The DNA of the CDR3 is TGTGCCAGCAGTTACGGCCCGGGGGGCGAGCAGTACTTC. As protein: CASSYGPGGEQYF.

Ten or more counts support this clonotype. Since the library was made to target alpha chains, this beta chain is a stray read and its abundance is not meaningful. The chain employs TRBV14 and TRBJ2-7; D may be TRBD1 (6 bases). The CDR3 spans 15 residues. Germline V lookup: CDR1 SGHDN, CDR2 FVKESK. V was shortened by 1 base and J by 2 bases, with 12 bases between the two germline ends. The CDR3: CASSQAGQGTYEQYF. The CDR3 DNA sequence: TGTGCCAGCAGCCAAGCTGGGCAGGGGACCTACGAGCAGTACTTC.

Concerning this clonotype: This beta chain was picked up by a library intended for alpha chains and is off target, so its count carries little meaning. The rearrangement uses TRBV6-4 and TRBJ2-1; D is perhaps TRBD1 or TRBD2 (7 bases each). Germline CDR1 and CDR2: MRHNA and SNTAGT. The CDR3 consists of 15 residues. Trimming shortened V by 4 bases and J by 7 bases, and 17 bases separated the two germline ends. DNA for the CDR3: TGTGCCAGCAGTGTGAGGGCAGGGGGAGGGAATGAGCAGTTCTTC. Its protein is CASSVRAGGGNEQFF.

This clonotype was found many times. Because this beta chain is a stray read in a library intended to capture alpha chains, its abundance should not be given much weight. This rearrangement joins TRBV5-1 to TRBJ1-1, with D possibly matching TRBD1 (5 bases). Germline V gene data show CDR1 as SGHRS and CDR2 as YFSETQ. Trimming stripped 2 bases from V and 0 bases from J, with 11 bases between. The CDR3 spans 15 residues. CDR3: CASSLLQDMNTEAFF. The CDR3 DNA follows: TGCGCCAGCAGCTTACTACAGGACATGAACACTGAAGCTTTCTTT.

The table lists this clonotype with many counts. This beta chain is off target for a library built for alpha chains, so its abundance means little. V gene TRBV5-5 combines with J gene TRBJ1-2, with a weak D call TRBD1 (5 bases). There are 13 residues in the CDR3. Germline V gene data show CDR1 as SGHKS and CDR2 as YYEKEE (reference sequence). V lost 2 bases to trimming and J lost 8 bases, with 13 bases between them. CDR3 sequence: CASSLYQGGGYTF. The CDR3 DNA sequence: TGTGCCAGCAGCTTATATCAGGGAGGCGGCTACACCTTC. The full variable domain, in which reference TRBV5-5 and TRBJ1-2 provide the parts outside the CDR3, is DAGVTQSPTHLIKTRGQQVTLRCSPISGHKSVSWYQQVLGQGPQFIFQYYEKEERGRGNFPDRFSARQFPNYSSELNVNALLLGDSALYLCASSLYQGGGYTFGSGTRLTVV.

This clonotype appeared many times. This beta chain is off target for a library built for alpha chains, so its abundance means little. As DNA, the CDR3 is TGCGCCAGCAGCCAAGAAGACTACACAGATACGCAGTATTTT. This encodes CASSQEDYTDTQYF. The chain uses TRBV4-1 and TRBJ2-3; TRBD2 might be the D (5 bases). Trimming took 0 bases from V and 2 from J, leaving 6 bases between them. CDR1 and CDR2 (germline): MGHRA, YSYEKL. The CDR3 extends over 14 amino acids.

This clonotype has a count of ten or more. This beta chain is an off-target read within a library intended for alpha chains, so its frequency means little. The chain joins TRBV2 to TRBJ1-4; TRBD1 agrees at 8 bases. Trimming removed 7 bases from V and 7 bases from J; junction bases left unmatched: 5. The CDR3 length is 13 residues. CDR1 SNHLY and CDR2 FYNNEI come from the germline V gene. This CDR3 is CASKTGESEKLFF. DNA for the CDR3: TGTGCCAGCAAGACAGGGGAGAGTGAAAAACTGTTTTTT.

This clonotype was detected ten times or more. Because this beta chain is a stray read in a library intended to capture alpha chains, its abundance should not be given much weight. V and J are TRBV5-1 and TRBJ2-2; 7 nucleotides line up with TRBD1. This CDR3 region has 16 residues. The germline V gene encodes CDR1 SGHRS and CDR2 YFSETQ. V dropped 4 bases and J dropped 4; count of bases not matched to a gene: 10. The CDR3 loop reads CASSRTGTALTGELFF. The CDR3 DNA reads TGCGCCAGCAGCCGAACCGGGACAGCTCTCACCGGGGAGCTGTTTTTT.

This clonotype was picked up many times. This beta chain turned up in a library designed for alpha chains; as an off-target read, its abundance says little. The V and J genes are TRBV7-9 and TRBJ2-3, with a tentative D call TRBD2 (5 bases). The CDR3 is 14 residues long. CDR1 SEHNR and CDR2 FQNEAQ come from the germline V gene (reference sequence). V was trimmed by 5 bases and J by 4 bases, leaving 13 bases between them. The CDR3 spells CASSGLAGPDTQYF. CDR3 nucleotides: TGTGCCAGCAGCGGACTGGCCGGGCCAGATACGCAGTATTTT.

This clonotype has a count of ten or more. This beta chain represents an off-target read in a library built for alpha chains; its size is of limited meaning. This rearrangement joins TRBV10-3 to TRBJ2-3, with D perhaps matching TRBD1 (5 bases). CDR1 and CDR2 (germline): ENHRY, SYGVKD. Trimming took 0 bases from V and 5 from J, leaving 21 bases between them. The CDR3 covers 18 residues. CDR3 protein: CAISESTQGRYVRDTQYF. CDR3 nucleotides: TGTGCCATCAGTGAGTCGACTCAGGGTCGTTATGTTAGAGATACGCAGTATTTT.

This clonotype has at least ten counts. This beta chain came through as a stray read in a library set up for alpha chains, and its size says little. This chain connects TRBV20-1 to TRBJ1-1; D is uncertain. CDR1 DFQATT and CDR2 SNEGSKA come from the germline V gene (reference sequence). The CDR3 contains 14 residues. V was cut by 6 bases and J by 3 bases, with 17 bases left in between. CDR3 sequence reads: CSAATHAGYTEAFF. The CDR3 nucleotides are TGCAGTGCCGCCACGCATGCAGGTTACACTGAAGCTTTCTTT.